This T cell receptor beta chain was found in a study of Graves' ophthalmopathy and Graves' hyperthyroidism. This CDR3 spans 14 amino acids. Germline lookup yields CDR1 MNHEY and CDR2 SMNVEV (reference sequence). V was trimmed by 2 bases and J by 4 bases, leaving 9 bases between them. TCR beta CDR3 regions were amplified from RNA transcripts. First-round RT-PCR with HTBI primers preceded a second-round multiplex PCR. TCRdb redid the calling of the multiplex PCR reads with MiXCR, one entry per CDR3 protein. The sample contains just over 400,000 distinct CDR3 sequences, under 25% of which appear only once. Hyperthyroidism counted as stable given no ophthalmopathy within 18 months of follow-up. Patients with other autoimmune diseases, uncontrolled infections, pregnancy or lactation were excluded. The PBMCs were taken from 10 ml of fresh peripheral blood. This clonotype was detected many times.

This receptor was taken from a young woman with stable Graves' hyperthyroidism. The sequencing sample was made of peripheral blood. The chain recombines TRBV27 with TRBJ1-5; no reliable D call. The CDR3 sequence is CASSLRGRNQPQHF. CDR3 sequence (DNA): TGTGCCAGCAGTTTACGTGGTCGGAATCAGCCCCAGCATTTT.